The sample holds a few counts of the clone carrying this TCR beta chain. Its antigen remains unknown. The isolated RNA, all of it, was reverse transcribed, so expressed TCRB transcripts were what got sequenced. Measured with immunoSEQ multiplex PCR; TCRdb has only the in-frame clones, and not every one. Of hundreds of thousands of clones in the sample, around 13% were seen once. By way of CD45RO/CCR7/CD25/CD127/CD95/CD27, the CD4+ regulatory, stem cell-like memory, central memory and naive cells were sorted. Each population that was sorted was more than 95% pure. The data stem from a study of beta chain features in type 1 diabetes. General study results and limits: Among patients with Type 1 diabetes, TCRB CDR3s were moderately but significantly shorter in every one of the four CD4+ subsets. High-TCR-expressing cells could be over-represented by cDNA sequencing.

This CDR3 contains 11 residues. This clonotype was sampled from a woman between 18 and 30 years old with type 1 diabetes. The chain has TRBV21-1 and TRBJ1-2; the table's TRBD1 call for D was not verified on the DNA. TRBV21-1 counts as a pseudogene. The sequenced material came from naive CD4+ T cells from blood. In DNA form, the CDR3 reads TGTGCCAGCAGTCGCAGGCTGGGCTACACCTTC. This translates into CASSRRLGYTF.